The T cell receptor beta chain described here comes from a study of blood T cell repertoires in COVID-19. Study background: The United States, Italy and Spain supplied acute and convalescent COVID-19 samples. The cDNA or gDNA used as material had been derived from T cells, B-cell-depleted T cells, or PBMCs.

The length of the CDR3 is 17 residues. Germline loops: CDR1 KGHSH, CDR2 LQKENI. V lost 1 base, J lost 3 bases, and 7 bases stayed unmatched. As handled by the study authors: By means of reference gene primer amplification, nucleated cell counts were estimated. Profiling relied on immunoSEQ multiplex PCR, and the TCRdb table lists in-frame clones only, not all of them. D and trimming come from the DNA, and the V and J calls and clone size come from that table. The sample includes under 200,000 clones, roughly 83% of them seen just once. This rearrangement joins TRBV18 to TRBJ1-1, with 11 positions matching TRBD1. The sequenced sample consisted of peripheral blood. This TCR came from a woman aged 60 to 75 with acute or convalescent COVID-19. The CDR3 DNA follows: TGTGCCAGCTCACCACTGGCCTTGGGACAGGGGGACACTGAAGCTTTCTTT. It yields the protein CASSPLALGQGDTEAFF.